This T cell receptor (beta chain) appears in the sequencing data of a study of technical replicates of blood from several donors. The CDR3 length is 13 residues. Between the trimmed V and J ends, which lost 0 bases and 2 bases, there was a span of 6 bases. CDR1 and CDR2 (germline): SGHRS, YFSETQ. The sample holds one count of this clone. This table comes from immunoSEQ multiplex PCR, and its TCRdb copy is limited to in-frame clones, with some not included. The sample lists some 71,000 clones, around 97% occurring once. Sequences were obtained from T cells isolated from PBMCs. The clonotype originates from a human donor in good health. The V call is TRBV5-1, the J call TRBJ2-7; D perhaps matches TRBD1 (5 bases). CDR3 protein: CASSLGTTYEQYF. CDR3 sequence (DNA): TGCGCCAGCAGCTTGGGGACAACCTACGAGCAGTACTTC.